Listed here are 18 T cell receptor beta chains from one sample, sequenced in a study of cytotoxic CD8 clonotypes in ibrutinib-treated CLL. Data came from immunoSEQ multiplex PCR; TCRdb stores just in-frame clones and leaves some out. This table holds 120,000 to 150,000 clones, approximately 90% found once. Sequences were derived from PBMCs, sampled after 12 months of ibrutinib treatment. Receptors originate from a human donor with chronic lymphocytic leukemia.

The chain couples TRBV5-1 to TRBJ2-7, with D unclear. Germline-derived CDR1 and CDR2 are SGHRS and YFSETQ. The CDR3 runs 16 residues. With 0 bases removed from V and 1 base from J, the gap between germline ends came to 14 bases. The CDR3: CASSLGASAASYEQYF. The CDR3 bases are TGCGCCAGCAGCTTGGGGGCGTCAGCAGCTTCCTACGAGCAGTACTTC.

The J gene is TRBJ2-2, the V gene TRBV2; D is perhaps TRBD1 (5 bases). CDR1 SNHLY and CDR2 FYNNEI come from the germline V gene. Trimming shortened V by 2 bases and J by 4 bases, and 11 bases separated the two germline ends. The CDR3 has 15 residues. CDR3 sequence: CASSEWQGGTGELFF. In DNA, the CDR3 is TGTGCCAGCAGTGAATGGCAGGGTGGCACCGGGGAGCTGTTTTTT. The whole variable domain, remainder taken from reference TRBV2 and TRBJ2-2, is EPEVTQTPSHQVTQMGQEVILRCVPISNHLYFYWYRQILGQKVEFLVSFYNNEISEKSEIFDDQFSVERPDGSNFTLKIRSTKLEDSAMYFCASSEWQGGTGELFFGEGSRLTVL.

The V and J genes are TRBV5-6 and TRBJ2-1, with 7 bases that match TRBD1. In germline, CDR1 is SGHDT, CDR2 YYEEEE. After removal of 4 bases from V and 7 bases from J, the junction contained 11 bases not matched to a gene. The CDR3 spans 15 residues. In DNA form, the CDR3 reads TGTGCCAGCAGCACACAGGGGTTGGCGTTGAATGAGCAGTTCTTC. It specifies CASSTQGLALNEQFF.

This rearrangement joins TRBV6-5 to TRBJ2-6, with D possibly being TRBD2 (5 bases). CDR3 length equals 15 residues. V was cut by 6 bases and J by 0 bases, with 9 bases left in between. In germline, CDR1 is MNHEY, CDR2 SVGAGI. CDR3 nucleotide sequence: TGTGCCAGCAGAGAGGGCAGCTCTGGGGCCAACGTCCTGACTTTC. It yields the protein CASREGSSGANVLTF.

The genes are TRBV19 and TRBJ2-1; D is perhaps TRBD1 or TRBD2 (5 bases each). Per the germline V gene, CDR1 is LNHDA and CDR2 is SQIVND (reference sequence). V lost 10 bases, J lost 7 bases, and 17 bases lay in between. This CDR3 has 13 amino acids. CDR3 nucleotides: TGTGCCACCAAACGGGACGGTGTGAATGAGCAGTTCTTC. This gives the protein CATKRDGVNEQFF.

The genes are TRBV7-2 and TRBJ1-5, with a possible D match to TRBD1 (5 bases). Germline CDR1 SGHTA, CDR2 FQGNSA. Trimming shortened V by 1 base and J by 1 base, and 11 bases separated the two germline ends. This CDR3 is built from 16 residues. The CDR3 sequence: CASSLVAGRSNQPQHF. CDR3 bases: TGTGCCAGCAGCTTAGTGGCAGGGCGCAGCAATCAGCCCCAGCATTTT.

The chain recombines TRBV6-1 with TRBJ1-5; D uncertain. Germline CDR1 is MNHNS and CDR2 is SASEGT. V gave up 5 bases and J gave up 3 bases, with 11 bases separating them. The CDR3 loop spans 14 amino acids. CDR3 sequence reads: CASSQDGYNQPQHF. The CDR3 DNA follows: TGTGCCAGCAGTCAGGACGGCTACAATCAGCCCCAGCATTTT.

The J gene is TRBJ2-1, the V gene TRBV11-2; D is possibly TRBD2 (5 bases). Germline values: CDR1 SGHAT, CDR2 FQNNGV. V was clipped by 4 bases and J by 9 bases, with 22 bases between them. This CDR3 region has 16 residues. Written as DNA, the CDR3 is TGTGCCAGCAGCTATACCCGACTTTTGGGAGATGCTGAGCAGTTCTTC. This codes for CASSYTRLLGDAEQFF. The full variable domain, its missing parts supplied by reference TRBV11-2 and TRBJ2-1, is EAGVAQSPRYKIIEKRQSVAFWCNPISGHATLYWYQQILGQGPKLLIQFQNNGVVDDSQLPKDRFSAERLKGVDSTLKIQPAKLEDSAVYLCASSYTRLLGDAEQFFGPGTRLTVL.

The V and J genes are TRBV7-3 and TRBJ2-2, with TRBD2 matching 7 bases. Germline CDR1 SGHTA, CDR2 FQGTGA. Unmatched junction bases numbered 3, after V lost 0 bases and J lost 5 bases. CDR3 length: 15 amino acids. CDR3 in DNA: TGTGCCAGCAGCTTAACTAGCGGGTGGACCGGGGAGCTGTTTTTT. It encodes CASSLTSGWTGELFF.

The chain combines TRBV6-6 with TRBJ1-1, with 7 bases lining up with TRBD1. With 6 bases clipped from V and 1 base from J, the junction kept 2 bases outside the gene matches. This CDR3 spans 13 amino acids. Germline V gene sequence: CDR1 MNHNY, CDR2 SVGAGI (reference sequence). CDR3 residues: CASSRQGNTEAFF. The CDR3 coding sequence is TGTGCCAGCAGCCGACAGGGGAACACTGAAGCTTTCTTT.

The chain recombines TRBV7-3 with TRBJ2-2; possible D gene TRBD2, 5 bases. The CDR3 spans 16 residues. Per germline, CDR1 SGHTA and CDR2 FQGTGA. Trimming took off 4 bases at V and 5 bases at J, with 17 bases between the two ends. As DNA, the CDR3 is TGTGCCAGCAGCTCCCCCGGACTCTCCGGGACCGGGGAGCTGTTTTTT. Translation gives CASSSPGLSGTGELFF.

The chain employs TRBV7-2 and TRBJ2-1, with a possible D match to TRBD2 (6 bases). The CDR3 loop spans 14 amino acids. From germline, CDR1 is SGHTA and CDR2 FQGNSA. The V gene lost 4 bases and the J gene lost 13 bases, with 20 bases spanning the gap. The CDR3 DNA sequence: TGTGCCAGCAGCTGGACCGATACTAGCCTCCTCCAGTTCTTC. This translates into CASSWTDTSLLQFF.

CDR3 bases: TGCGCCAGCAGCTTCACGGGCGAAAGCACAGATACGCAGTATTTT. Its translation: CASSFTGESTDTQYF. V usage is TRBV5-1 and J usage is TRBJ2-3; D remains unclear. The CDR3 covers 15 residues. V shed 2 bases and J shed 0 bases, with 10 bases lying between them. In germline, CDR1 is SGHRS, CDR2 YFSETQ.

The V and J genes are TRBV2 and TRBJ2-6, with TRBD1 identical over 7 bases. The V and J ends lost 5 bases and 0 bases, in that order; junction bases with no gene match: 7. This CDR3 is built from 17 residues. In germline, CDR1 is SNHLY, CDR2 FYNNEI. CDR3 sequence reads: CASSFRTGSSGANVLTF. CDR3 DNA: TGTGCCAGCAGTTTCCGGACAGGAAGCTCTGGGGCCAACGTCCTGACTTTC.

The chain joins TRBV7-9 to TRBJ1-2, with D perhaps TRBD1 (6 bases). Germline CDR1 and CDR2: SEHNR and FQNEAQ (reference sequence). CDR3 length: 14 residues. The V end was cut by 3 bases, the J end by 0 bases, with 8 bases between. DNA for the CDR3: TGTGCCAGCAGCTTTGGACAGTCTAACTATGGCTACACCTTC. This codes for CASSFGQSNYGYTF.

This chain connects TRBV19 to TRBJ1-2; D not resolved. The germline V and J ends were trimmed by 5 bases and 8 bases, with 12 bases remaining between them. The CDR3 is 12 residues long. Looked up from germline, CDR1 is LNHDA and CDR2 is SQIVND (reference sequence). Here the CDR3 DNA reads TGTGCCAGTAGTTCCTTTTTCGTAGGCTACACCTTC. Encoded protein: CASSSFFVGYTF.

The chain has TRBV12-5 and TRBJ2-1; 7 bases line up with TRBD1. The length of the CDR3 is 13 residues. Germline V CDR1 and CDR2: LGHNT, FRNRAP. Trimming at V came to 6 bases and at J to 4 bases, leaving 3 bases not matched to a gene. The CDR3 DNA follows: TGTGCTAGTGGACAGGGACAGTACAATGAGCAGTTCTTC. Encoded protein: CASGQGQYNEQFF.

V gene TRBV5-6 combines with J gene TRBJ2-1; TRBD1 might be the D (7 bases). Germline CDR1 is SGHDT and CDR2 is YYEEEE. The CDR3 length is 10 residues. The V end was cut by 7 bases, the J end by 15 bases, with 14 bases between. The CDR3 DNA follows: TGTGCCAGCGCAGGGGGGAGGTGGTTCTTC. Its translation is CASAGGRWFF.